Below are 27 T cell receptor beta chains sequenced from a single sample in a study of metastatic and nonmetastatic thyroid tumors. TCRdb reprocessed the PCR reads via MiXCR. The sample includes 91,000 or so clones, about 13% of them seen just once. Each patient came to thyroid surgery without any prior treatment (of any kind). Material: blood. The origin of the receptors is a female donor with papillary thyroid cancer or a benign thyroid nodule (not recorded which). Some clones in this sample may be carry-over from other donors' samples.

This clone was counted at least ten times. CDR3 sequence (DNA): TGTGCCAGCAGCCAAGTTGGGGGGAGGCTGAACAATGAGCAGTTCTTC. Protein: CASSQVGGRLNNEQFF. The chain has TRBV4-2 and TRBJ2-1; maybe TRBD2 (6 bases). From germline, CDR1 is LGHNA and CDR2 YNFKEQ. The CDR3 consists of 16 residues. V lost 1 base to trimming and J lost 5 bases, with 15 bases between them.

This clone has a count of ten or more. The CDR3 sequence: CASSLGHRDIYEQFF. In nucleotides, the CDR3 is TGTGCCAGCAGCTTGGGGCACCGGGACATCTATGAGCAGTTCTTC. The chain uses TRBV11-3 and TRBJ2-1; D is possibly TRBD1 (6 bases). The CDR3 has 15 residues. Germline CDR1 is SGHNT and CDR2 is YENEEA. Trimming cost V 3 bases and J 8 bases, with 17 bases left between them. The whole variable domain, remainder taken from reference TRBV11-3 and TRBJ2-1, is EAGVVQSPRYKIIEKKQPVAFWCNPISGHNTLYWYLQNLGQGPELLIRYENEEAVDDSQLPKDRFSAERLKGVDSTLKIQPAELGDSAVYLCASSLGHRDIYEQFFGPGTRLTVL.

As to this clone: Other DNA sequences within the sample encode an identical CDR3. CDR3: CASSPTPRGTDTQYF. CDR3 DNA: TGTGCCAGCAGCCCGACCCCCCGTGGGACAGATACGCAGTATTTT. This sequence joins TRBV11-1 and TRBJ2-3; D is unclear. Germline V CDR1 and CDR2: SGHAT, FQDESV (reference sequence). V was pared by 5 bases and J by 3 bases, with 15 bases between. This CDR3 is 15 amino acids long.

In this sample, this clone turned up many times. The gene calls are TRBV10-3 and TRBJ1-1; D is ambiguous. Germline V gene data show CDR1 as ENHRY and CDR2 as SYGVKD. The CDR3 runs 13 residues. The ends were cut back, 0 bases at V and 2 bases at J, with 4 bases in the middle. Written as DNA, the CDR3 is TGTGCCATCAGTGAGTCTAGAAACACTGAAGCTTTCTTT. Translating gives CAISESRNTEAFF.

Remarks on this clone: At one end, the junction sequence differs from germline, possibly due to a read error. The chain combines TRBV28 with TRBJ1-4; 8 positions match TRBD1. Germline CDR1 MDHEN, CDR2 SYDVKM. This CDR3 is 13 amino acids long. This CDR3 is CASFGRGREKLVF. In nucleotides, the CDR3 is TGTGCCAGTTTTGGCAGGGGGCGTGAAAAACTGGTTTTT.

This clone was seen repeatedly, ten times or more. The genes are TRBV15 and TRBJ2-1; no firm D call. Germline V CDR1 and CDR2: LNHNV, YYDKDF (reference sequence). Trimming shortened V by 0 bases and J by 7 bases, and 25 bases separated the two germline ends. The CDR3 consists of 19 residues. In DNA, the CDR3 is TGTGCCACCAGCAGAGAGCGAGGTTCGGCTAACTACATCGGGAATGAGCAGTTCTTC. It encodes CATSRERGSANYIGNEQFF.

This clone was detected many times. The CDR3 spells CASSKTQGGELFF. Written as DNA, the CDR3 is TGTGCCAGCAGCAAAACACAGGGGGGGGAACTGTTTTTT. The chain links TRBV9 to TRBJ1-4, with 8 bases aligning to TRBD1. The V gene end was trimmed by 4 bases and the J gene end by 12 bases; junction bases not matched to a gene: 8. The CDR3 is made up of 13 amino acids. In germline, CDR1 is SGDLS, CDR2 YYNGEE.

This clone was counted between two and nine times. Given a much more abundant clone one base away, this may be a read error. The chain has TRBV6-1 and TRBJ2-7; 8 bases align to TRBD2. The germline gives CDR1 MNHNS, CDR2 SASEGT. J was trimmed by 13 bases and V by 5 bases; bases with no gene match: 19. This CDR3 comprises 15 residues. The CDR3 loop is CASSPSDGRAGVRYF. DNA of the CDR3: TGTGCCAGCAGTCCCTCCGACGGGAGGGCCGGGGTAAGATACTTC.

There are many counts of this clone. This chain joins TRBV27 and TRBJ1-2, with D perhaps TRBD1 (6 bases). V was pared by 3 bases and J by 0 bases, with 11 bases between. Germline lookup yields CDR1 MNHEY and CDR2 SMNVEV (reference sequence). The CDR3 covers 15 residues. CDR3 DNA: TGTGCCAGCAGTTTTAGGGGGGGATCTAACTATGGCTACACCTTC. Translation gives CASSFRGGSNYGYTF.

This clone was detected ten times or more. The chain has TRBV11-2 and TRBJ1-2; 8 bases fit TRBD1. The ends lost 6 bases at V and 4 bases at J; junction bases unmatched: 4. Per germline, CDR1 SGHAT and CDR2 FQNNGV. The CDR3 length is 13 residues. This chain's CDR3 is CASRNQGAYGYTF. CDR3 bases: TGTGCCAGCAGGAATCAGGGGGCCTATGGCTACACCTTC. The full variable domain, completed using reference TRBV11-2 and TRBJ1-2, is EAGVAQSPRYKIIEKRQSVAFWCNPISGHATLYWYQQILGQGPKLLIQFQNNGVVDDSQLPKDRFSAERLKGVDSTLKIQPAKLEDSAVYLCASRNQGAYGYTFGSGTRLTVV.

The V gene is TRBV28, the J gene TRBJ2-1; 12 bases are a match to TRBD2. Trimming cost V 3 bases and J 4 bases; bases outside gene matches: 4. The V gene's germline CDR1 is MDHEN and CDR2 SYDVKM. The CDR3 length is 16 residues. CDR3 in DNA: TGTGCCAGCAGTTTCCCCGGGACTAGCGGGTACAATGAGCAGTTCTTC. Its protein product is CASSFPGTSGYNEQFF.

This clone was found once. This chain uses TRBV5-1 with TRBJ2-2; D is perhaps TRBD2 (5 bases). The CDR3 has 15 residues. Germline V gene lookup returns CDR1 SGHRS and CDR2 YFSETQ. V shed 0 bases and J shed 2 bases, with 8 bases lying between them. The CDR3, as DNA: TGCGCCAGCAGCTTGGCAGCGGCTAACACCGGGGAGCTGTTTTTT. It is translated as CASSLAAANTGELFF.

Ten or more counts support this clone. This chain joins TRBV11-2 and TRBJ1-1, with a weak D call TRBD1 (6 bases). This CDR3 region has 14 residues. Germline V CDR1 and CDR2: SGHAT, FQNNGV. Trimming shortened V by 4 bases and J by 2 bases, and 11 bases separated the two germline ends. CDR3 coding DNA: TGTGCCAGCAGCTCCCGACAGGATAACACTGAAGCTTTCTTT. It specifies CASSSRQDNTEAFF.

This clone occurred many times. The rearrangement links TRBV6-5 to TRBJ1-2, with D unclear. This CDR3 spans 13 amino acids. CDR1 is MNHEY and CDR2 is SVGAGI in the germline V gene. Trimming cost V 0 bases and J 3 bases, with 5 bases left between them. In DNA, the CDR3 is TGTGCCAGCAGTTACTCGGGCGACTATGGCTACACCTTC. Its translation: CASSYSGDYGYTF.

This clone has only a few counts. At one of its ends the junction is not consistent with the germline gene, which may arise from a read error. Other DNA sequences in this sample translate to the same CDR3. V and J are TRBV7-9 and TRBJ2-2; D possibly matches TRBD1 or TRBD2 (6 bases each). Germline assignment: CDR1 SEHNR and CDR2 FQNEAQ (reference sequence). This CDR3 region has 15 residues. CDR3 nucleotide sequence: TGCGCCAGCGCCACGGGGGCGGTGAACACCGGGGAGCTGTTTTTT. Its protein is CASATGAVNTGELFF.

Ten or more counts support this clone. Here the CDR3 DNA reads TGTGCCAGCAGCCAAGTTGCCTCAGGGGAGCAGTACTTC. Translating gives CASSQVASGEQYF. The rearrangement links TRBV3-1 to TRBJ2-7; a possible D gene is TRBD1 (5 bases). Trimming cost V 1 base and J 7 bases, with 11 bases left between them. CDR1 LGHDT and CDR2 YNNKEL come from the germline V gene (reference sequence). This CDR3 spans 13 amino acids.

The CDR3 reads CASSVVEGRGSTDTQYF. The CDR3 DNA is TGTGCCAGCAGCGTAGTCGAGGGAAGGGGATCCACAGATACGCAGTATTTT. The gene calls are TRBV9 and TRBJ2-3, with D perhaps matching TRBD1 or TRBD2 (5 bases each). The germline V gene has CDR1 SGDLS and CDR2 YYNGEE. This CDR3 has 17 amino acids. Trimming stripped 0 bases from V and 2 bases from J, with 16 bases between.

The CDR3 region has the DNA TGTGCCAGTAGTATACAGGGGGCGGTCGGGGAGCTGTTTTTT. It is translated as CASSIQGAVGELFF. The chain uses TRBV19 and TRBJ2-2, with 8 bases fitting TRBD1. The CDR3 spans 14 residues. Trimming took 2 bases from V and 7 from J; bases not matched to a gene: 3. Germline CDR1 is LNHDA and CDR2 is SQIVND (reference sequence).

This clone was seen repeatedly, ten times or more. The genes are TRBV10-3 and TRBJ2-7; 8 nucleotides align to TRBD2. In germline, CDR1 is ENHRY, CDR2 SYGVKD. This CDR3 spans 16 amino acids. After removal of 1 base from V and 6 bases from J, the junction contained 11 bases not matched to a gene. CDR3 region: CAISEYREGLIVEQYF. CDR3 nucleotide sequence: TGTGCCATCAGTGAGTACCGGGAGGGCCTCATTGTCGAGCAGTACTTC.

In this sample, this clone turned up many times. V usage is TRBV28 and J usage is TRBJ2-1, with D hard to call. Trimming stripped 6 bases from V and 9 bases from J, with 12 bases between. This CDR3 region has 12 residues. Germline CDR1 reads MDHEN; CDR2 reads SYDVKM. The CDR3 sequence: CASRCPICEQFF. The CDR3 bases are TGTGCCAGCAGGTGCCCTATCTGTGAGCAGTTCTTC.

The chain combines TRBV11-2 with TRBJ2-7; no clear D gene. Trimming took off 5 bases at V and 1 base at J, with 15 bases between the two ends. Germline-derived CDR1 and CDR2 are SGHAT and FQNNGV. CDR3 length equals 15 residues. As DNA, the CDR3 is TGTGCCAGCAGCCCAGTGTGTTGGGTTTCCTACGAGCAGTACTTC. Amino acid sequence: CASSPVCWVSYEQYF.

This clone was found a few times. This clone may be a read error of a much larger clone one base away. In the same sample, other DNA sequences code for this CDR3. The rearrangement joins TRBV28 to TRBJ1-1; D is unclear. In germline, CDR1 is MDHEN, CDR2 SYDVKM. The CDR3 has 11 amino acids. CDR3 sequence: CASTENTEAFF. The CDR3 DNA reads as TGTGCCAGCACGGAGAACACCGAAGCTTTCTTT. Full variable domain (rest looked up from reference TRBV28 and TRBJ1-1): DVKVTQSSRYLVKRTGEKVFLECVQDMDHENMFWYRQDPGLGLRLIYFSYDVKMKEKGDIPEGYSVSREKKERFSLILESASTNQTSMYLCASTENTEAFFGQGTRLTVV.

This chain joins TRBV5-6 and TRBJ1-6; TRBD1 agrees at 7 bases. CDR1 and CDR2 (germline): SGHDT, YYEEEE. The junction had 1 base not matched to a gene; V was cut back by 1 base and J by 6 bases. This CDR3 is 14 amino acids long. The CDR3 sequence: CASSLQGVNSPLHF. The CDR3 DNA reads TGTGCCAGCAGCTTGCAGGGGGTTAATTCACCCCTCCACTTT.

This clone showed up just a few times. The CDR3 DNA reads as TGTGCCAGCAGTCTAAGGACTAGCGGGAAAGATACGCAGTATTTT. This sequence encodes CASSLRTSGKDTQYF. The gene calls are TRBV6-1 and TRBJ2-3; 12 bases line up with TRBD2. V lost 5 bases and J lost 5; bases outside the gene matches: 5. The CDR3 sequence is 15 residues long. In germline, CDR1 is MNHNS, CDR2 SASEGT.

Concerning this clone: A much larger clone sits a single nucleotide away, making a read error possible. This chain joins TRBV5-4 and TRBJ1-3; D remains unclear. V was cut by 0 bases and J by 7 bases, with 8 bases left in between. This CDR3 spans 13 amino acids. Germline V gene data show CDR1 as SGHNT and CDR2 as YYREEE (reference sequence). The DNA for the CDR3 is TGTGCCAGCAGCTTGGCCGGGATGAACACCATATATTTT. This sequence encodes CASSLAGMNTIYF.

This clone occurred a few times. One end of the junction does not line up with germline, which may come from a read error. The chain recombines TRBV6-6 with TRBJ1-2; 9 bases match TRBD1. In germline, CDR1 is MNHNY, CDR2 SVGAGI (reference sequence). The CDR3 extends over 17 amino acids. CDR3 amino acids: CASSYSIGTGKNYCYTF. The CDR3 DNA reads as TGTGCCAGCAGTTACTCTATTGGGACAGGGAAGAACTATTGCTACACCTTC.

This clone was found many times. V gene TRBV11-2 combines with J gene TRBJ2-7, with a tentative D call TRBD2 (5 bases). V lost 4 bases and J lost 6, with 10 bases in between. CDR1 and CDR2 (germline): SGHAT, FQNNGV. CDR3 length equals 12 residues. CDR3: CASSSGWSEQYF. Here the CDR3 DNA reads TGTGCCAGCAGCTCGGGGTGGTCCGAGCAGTACTTC.